Sequencing of this TCR beta chain was carried out in a study of T cells in Graves' hyperthyroidism and ophthalmopathy. Whole-study context: Before treatment of any kind, peripheral blood was taken at initial diagnosis. General study points: Stable hyperthyroidism and ophthalmopathy were separated using 13 V-J signatures.

It was uncontrolled infection, other autoimmune disease, pregnancy or lactation that excluded patients. It was 10 ml of fresh peripheral blood that supplied the PBMCs. The CDR3 extends over 14 amino acids. Trimming removed 5 bases from V and 5 bases from J, with 18 bases in between. Germline loops: CDR1 DFQATT, CDR2 SNEGSKA (reference sequence). TCR beta CDR3 regions were amplified from RNA. Carried out on the TCR CDR3, a first-round RT-PCR used the HTBI primer set. TCRdb reanalysed the multiplex PCR reads using MiXCR and keeps one entry per CDR3 protein. The sample includes around 300,000 distinct CDR3 sequences, 20% to 25% of them seen just once. In the case of this clonotype: Its target is unknown. This may be a read error: a much more frequent sequence differs by one nucleotide.

The receptor was isolated from a man under 40 with Graves' ophthalmopathy. The V gene is TRBV20-1, the J gene TRBJ1-2; TRBD1 might be the D (5 bases). The specimen sequenced was blood. This CDR3 reads CSAGSGDNLYGYTF. The DNA of the CDR3 is TGCAGTGCTGGCTCGGGGGATAACCTTTATGGCTACACCTTC.